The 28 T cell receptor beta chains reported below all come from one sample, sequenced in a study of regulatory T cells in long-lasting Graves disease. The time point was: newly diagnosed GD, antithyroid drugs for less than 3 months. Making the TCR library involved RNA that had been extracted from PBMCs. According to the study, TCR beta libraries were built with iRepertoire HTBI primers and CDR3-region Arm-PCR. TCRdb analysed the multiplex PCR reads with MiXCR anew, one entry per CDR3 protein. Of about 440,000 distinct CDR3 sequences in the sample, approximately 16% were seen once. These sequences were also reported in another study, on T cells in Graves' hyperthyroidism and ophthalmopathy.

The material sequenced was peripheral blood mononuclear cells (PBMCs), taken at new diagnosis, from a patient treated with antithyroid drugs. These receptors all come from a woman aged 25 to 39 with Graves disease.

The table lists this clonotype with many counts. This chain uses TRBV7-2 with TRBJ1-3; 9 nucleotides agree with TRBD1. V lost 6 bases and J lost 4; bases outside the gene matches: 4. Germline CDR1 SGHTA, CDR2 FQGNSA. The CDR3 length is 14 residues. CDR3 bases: TGTGCCAGCAGTCCGGACAGGGGCGGAAACACCATATATTTT. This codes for CASSPDRGGNTIYF.

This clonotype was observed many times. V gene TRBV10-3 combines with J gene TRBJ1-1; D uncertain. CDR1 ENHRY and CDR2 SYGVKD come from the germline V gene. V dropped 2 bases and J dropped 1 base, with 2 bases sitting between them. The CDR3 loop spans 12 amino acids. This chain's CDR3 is CAISERNTEAFF. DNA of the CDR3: TGTGCCATCAGTGAGAGGAACACTGAAGCTTTCTTT.

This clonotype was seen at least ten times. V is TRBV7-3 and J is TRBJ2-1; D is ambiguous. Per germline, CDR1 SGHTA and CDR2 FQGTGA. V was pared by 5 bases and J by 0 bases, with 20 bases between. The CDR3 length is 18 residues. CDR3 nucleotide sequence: TGTGCCAGCAGCCATCGGAAGGGTGGGGTCAGCTCCTACAATGAGCAGTTCTTC. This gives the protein CASSHRKGGVSSYNEQFF.

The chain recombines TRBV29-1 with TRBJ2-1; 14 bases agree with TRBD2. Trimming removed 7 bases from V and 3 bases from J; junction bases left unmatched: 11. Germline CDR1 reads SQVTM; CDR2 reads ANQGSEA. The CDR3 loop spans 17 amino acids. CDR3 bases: TGCAGCGGGGGCGGGACTAGCGGGAGAACATACTACAATGAGCAGTTCTTC. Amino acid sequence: CSGGGTSGRTYYNEQFF.

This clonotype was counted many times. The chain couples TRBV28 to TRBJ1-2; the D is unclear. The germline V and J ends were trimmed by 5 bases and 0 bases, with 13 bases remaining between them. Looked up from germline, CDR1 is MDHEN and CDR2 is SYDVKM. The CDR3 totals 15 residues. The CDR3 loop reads CASSEAGGPNYGYTF. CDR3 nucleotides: TGTGCCAGCAGTGAGGCGGGTGGCCCTAACTATGGCTACACCTTC.

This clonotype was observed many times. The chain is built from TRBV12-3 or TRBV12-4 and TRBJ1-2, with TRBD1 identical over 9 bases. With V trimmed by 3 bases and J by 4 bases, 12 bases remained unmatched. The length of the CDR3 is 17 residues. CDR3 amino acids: CASSFGDREGDFYGYTF. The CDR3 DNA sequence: TGTGCCAGCAGTTTCGGGGACAGGGAGGGAGACTTCTATGGCTACACCTTC.

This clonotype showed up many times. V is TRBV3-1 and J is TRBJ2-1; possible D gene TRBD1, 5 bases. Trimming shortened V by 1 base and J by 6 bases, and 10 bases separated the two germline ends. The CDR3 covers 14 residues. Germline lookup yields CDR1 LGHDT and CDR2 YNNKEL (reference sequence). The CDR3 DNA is TGTGCCAGCAGCCAAGCTCAGGGTGGCAATGAGCAGTTCTTC. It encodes CASSQAQGGNEQFF.

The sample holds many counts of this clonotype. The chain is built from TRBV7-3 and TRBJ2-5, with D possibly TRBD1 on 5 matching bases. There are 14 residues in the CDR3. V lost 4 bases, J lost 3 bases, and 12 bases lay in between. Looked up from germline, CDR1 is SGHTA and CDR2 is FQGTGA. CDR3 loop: CASSSGTGEETQYF. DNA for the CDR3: TGTGCCAGCAGCTCAGGTACAGGAGAAGAGACCCAGTACTTC.

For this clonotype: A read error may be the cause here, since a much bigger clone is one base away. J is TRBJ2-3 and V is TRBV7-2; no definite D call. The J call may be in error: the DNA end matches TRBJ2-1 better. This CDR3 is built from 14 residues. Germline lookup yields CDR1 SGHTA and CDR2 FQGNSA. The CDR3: CASSLGPPSYEQFF. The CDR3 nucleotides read TGTGCCAGCAGCTTAGGGCCACCAAGCTACGAGCAGTTCTTC.

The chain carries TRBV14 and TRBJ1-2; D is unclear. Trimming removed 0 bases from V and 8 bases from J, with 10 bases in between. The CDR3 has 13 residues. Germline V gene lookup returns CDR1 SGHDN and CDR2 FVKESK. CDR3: CASSQELGPGYTF. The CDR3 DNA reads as TGTGCCAGCAGCCAAGAACTAGGGCCAGGCTACACCTTC.

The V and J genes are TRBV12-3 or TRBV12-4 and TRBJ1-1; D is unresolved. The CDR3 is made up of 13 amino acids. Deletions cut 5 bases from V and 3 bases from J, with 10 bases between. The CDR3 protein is CASSQDVDTEAFF. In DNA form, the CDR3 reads TGTGCCAGCAGTCAAGACGTAGACACTGAAGCTTTCTTT.

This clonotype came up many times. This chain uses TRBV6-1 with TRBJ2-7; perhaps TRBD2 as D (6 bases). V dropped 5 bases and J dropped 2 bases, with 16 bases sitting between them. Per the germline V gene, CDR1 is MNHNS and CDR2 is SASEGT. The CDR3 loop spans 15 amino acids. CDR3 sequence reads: CASSISGVRPYEQYF. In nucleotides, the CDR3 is TGTGCCAGCAGTATATCGGGAGTCAGGCCCTACGAGCAGTACTTC.

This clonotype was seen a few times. The CDR3 DNA follows: TGTGCTAGTGGTTACCGATCGGGACTAGCGGGAGTTAGAACAGATACGCAGTATTTT. It is translated as CASGYRSGLAGVRTDTQYF. This chain joins TRBV12-5 and TRBJ2-3, with 14 bases that match TRBD2. Looked up from germline, CDR1 is LGHNT and CDR2 is FRNRAP. The junction had 12 bases not matched to a gene; V was cut back by 4 bases and J by 3 bases. The CDR3 runs 19 residues.

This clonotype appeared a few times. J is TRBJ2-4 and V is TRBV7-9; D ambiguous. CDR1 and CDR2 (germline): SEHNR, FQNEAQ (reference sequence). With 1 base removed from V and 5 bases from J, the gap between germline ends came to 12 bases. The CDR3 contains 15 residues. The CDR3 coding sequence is TGTGCCAGCAGCTTAGTAGGGCGAGTCGAAAACATTCAGTACTTC. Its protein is CASSLVGRVENIQYF.

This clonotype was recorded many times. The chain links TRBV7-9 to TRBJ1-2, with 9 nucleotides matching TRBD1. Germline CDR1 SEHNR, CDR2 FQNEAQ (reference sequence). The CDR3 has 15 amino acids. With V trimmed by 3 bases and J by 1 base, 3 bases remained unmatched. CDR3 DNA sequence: TGTGCCAGCAGCTTGGGACAGGGAAATAACTATGGCTACACCTTC. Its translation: CASSLGQGNNYGYTF.

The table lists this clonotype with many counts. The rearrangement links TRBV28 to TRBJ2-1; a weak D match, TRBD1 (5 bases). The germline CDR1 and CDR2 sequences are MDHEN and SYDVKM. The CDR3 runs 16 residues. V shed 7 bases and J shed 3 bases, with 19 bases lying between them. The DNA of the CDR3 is TGTGCCAGCACCTTCGCCGACAGAGACAACTACAATGAGCAGTTCTTC. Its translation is CASTFADRDNYNEQFF.

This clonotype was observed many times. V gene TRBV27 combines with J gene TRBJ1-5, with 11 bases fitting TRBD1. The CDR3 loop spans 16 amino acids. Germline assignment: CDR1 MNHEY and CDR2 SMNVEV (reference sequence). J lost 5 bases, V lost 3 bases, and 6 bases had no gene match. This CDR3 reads CASSFSGQGAHQPQHF. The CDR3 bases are TGTGCCAGCAGTTTTTCCGGACAGGGGGCGCATCAGCCCCAGCATTTT.

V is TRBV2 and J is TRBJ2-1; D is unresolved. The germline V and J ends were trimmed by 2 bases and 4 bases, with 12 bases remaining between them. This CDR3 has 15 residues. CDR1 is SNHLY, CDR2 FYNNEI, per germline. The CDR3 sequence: CASSELGLYYNEQFF. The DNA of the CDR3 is TGTGCCAGCAGTGAATTAGGTTTGTATTACAATGAGCAGTTCTTC. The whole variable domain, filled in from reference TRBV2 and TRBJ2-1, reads EPEVTQTPSHQVTQMGQEVILRCVPISNHLYFYWYRQILGQKVEFLVSFYNNEISEKSEIFDDQFSVERPDGSNFTLKIRSTKLEDSAMYFCASSELGLYYNEQFFGPGTRLTVL.

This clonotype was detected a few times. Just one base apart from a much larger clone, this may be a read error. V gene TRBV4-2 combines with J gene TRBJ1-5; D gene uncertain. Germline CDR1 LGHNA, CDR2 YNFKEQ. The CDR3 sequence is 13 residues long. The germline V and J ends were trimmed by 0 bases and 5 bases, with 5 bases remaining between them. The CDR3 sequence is CASSQDPDQPQHF. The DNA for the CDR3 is TGTGCCAGCAGCCAAGATCCTGATCAGCCCCAGCATTTT.

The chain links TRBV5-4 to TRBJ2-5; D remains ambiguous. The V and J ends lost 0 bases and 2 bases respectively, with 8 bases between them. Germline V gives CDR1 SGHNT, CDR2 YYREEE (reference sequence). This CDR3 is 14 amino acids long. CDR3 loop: CASSLGQRQETQYF. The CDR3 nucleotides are TGTGCCAGCAGCTTGGGGCAGCGACAAGAGACCCAGTACTTC.

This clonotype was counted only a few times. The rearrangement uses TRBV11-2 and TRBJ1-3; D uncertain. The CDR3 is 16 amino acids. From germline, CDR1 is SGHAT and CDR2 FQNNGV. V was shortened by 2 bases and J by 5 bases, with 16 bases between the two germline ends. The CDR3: CASSLLPGGSRNTIYF. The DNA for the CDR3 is TGTGCCAGCAGCTTATTACCCGGTGGCAGCAGAAACACCATATATTTT.

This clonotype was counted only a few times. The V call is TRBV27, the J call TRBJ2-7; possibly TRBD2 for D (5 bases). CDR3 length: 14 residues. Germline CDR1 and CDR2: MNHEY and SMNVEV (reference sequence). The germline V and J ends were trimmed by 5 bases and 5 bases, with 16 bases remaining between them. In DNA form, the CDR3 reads TGTGCCAGCAGTATCTCCGGGGAGAGGCACGAGCAGTACTTC. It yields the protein CASSISGERHEQYF.

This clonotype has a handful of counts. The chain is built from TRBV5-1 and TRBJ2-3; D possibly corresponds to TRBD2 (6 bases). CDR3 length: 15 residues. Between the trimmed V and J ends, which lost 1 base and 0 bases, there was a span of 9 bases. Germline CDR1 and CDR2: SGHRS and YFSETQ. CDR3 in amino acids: CASSLSGYSTDTQYF. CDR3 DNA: TGCGCCAGCAGCTTGAGCGGGTATAGCACAGATACGCAGTATTTT.

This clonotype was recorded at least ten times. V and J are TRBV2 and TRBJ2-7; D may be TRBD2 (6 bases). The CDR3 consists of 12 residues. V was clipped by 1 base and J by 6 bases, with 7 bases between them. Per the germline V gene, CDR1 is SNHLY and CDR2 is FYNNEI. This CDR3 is CASSEGGVEQYF. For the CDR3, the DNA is TGTGCCAGCAGTGAAGGCGGGGTCGAGCAGTACTTC. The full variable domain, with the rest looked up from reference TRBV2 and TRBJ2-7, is EPEVTQTPSHQVTQMGQEVILRCVPISNHLYFYWYRQILGQKVEFLVSFYNNEISEKSEIFDDQFSVERPDGSNFTLKIRSTKLEDSAMYFCASSEGGVEQYFGPGTRLTVT.

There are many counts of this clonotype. CDR3 sequence: CASSFGGRGQPQHF. CDR3 nucleotide sequence: TGTGCCAGCAGCTTTGGGGGGCGCGGCCAGCCCCAGCATTTT. The chain joins TRBV7-9 to TRBJ1-5; tentatively, D is TRBD1 (6 bases). Germline CDR1 is SEHNR and CDR2 is FQNEAQ (reference sequence). V was shortened by 3 bases and J by 7 bases, with 13 bases between the two germline ends. The CDR3 totals 14 residues.

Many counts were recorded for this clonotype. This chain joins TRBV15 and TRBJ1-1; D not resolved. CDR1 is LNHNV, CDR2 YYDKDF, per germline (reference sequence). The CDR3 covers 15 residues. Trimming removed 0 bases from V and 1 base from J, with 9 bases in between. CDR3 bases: TGTGCCACCAGCAGAGATGCAGCCCAGAACACTGAAGCTTTCTTT. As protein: CATSRDAAQNTEAFF.

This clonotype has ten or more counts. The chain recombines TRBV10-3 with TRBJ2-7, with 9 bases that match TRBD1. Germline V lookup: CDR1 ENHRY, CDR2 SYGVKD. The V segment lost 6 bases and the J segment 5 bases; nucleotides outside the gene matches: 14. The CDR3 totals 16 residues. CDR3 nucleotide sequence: TGTGCCATCAGCGACGGGGGAAAGGACAGGGGCCACGAGCAGTACTTC. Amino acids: CAISDGGKDRGHEQYF.

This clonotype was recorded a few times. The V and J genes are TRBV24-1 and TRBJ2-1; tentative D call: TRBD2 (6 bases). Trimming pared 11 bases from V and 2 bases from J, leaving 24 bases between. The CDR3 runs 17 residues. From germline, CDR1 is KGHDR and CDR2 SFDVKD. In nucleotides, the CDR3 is TGTGCCAGCCGGAGTTGGAGCGGGTCCTACACCTACAATGAGCAGTTCTTC. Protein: CASRSWSGSYTYNEQFF.